These 7 T cell receptor beta chains were all obtained from the same sample, sequenced in a study of shared clonotypes between healthy human individuals. The data were produced by immunoSEQ multiplex PCR, yet TCRdb's version contains in-frame clones alone and is incomplete. The repertoire holds 2 million to 3 million clones, roughly 93% seen once, with approximately 0.35% in the top ten. The sequenced material came from naive CD4+ T cells from PBMCs. Subset indicated: CD45RA+ positively selected. These receptors were obtained from a man aged 18 to 29 in good health. Some clones in this sample may be carry-over from other donors' samples.

J is TRBJ2-3 and V is TRBV5-5, with 16 bases matching TRBD2. The CDR3 contains 18 residues. Germline V gene data show CDR1 as SGHKS and CDR2 as YYEKEE (reference sequence). The trim removed 7 bases at V and 2 bases at J, leaving 10 bases unmatched. CDR3 DNA: TGTGCCAGCGGTCCGGGACTAGCGGGAGGGCGGGTCACAGATACGCAGTATTTT. Translation gives CASGPGLAGGRVTDTQYF.

The chain recombines TRBV9 with TRBJ2-3, with D perhaps matching TRBD1 or TRBD2 (5 bases each). The germline V gene encodes CDR1 SGDLS and CDR2 YYNGEE. The CDR3 covers 16 residues. V gave up 2 bases and J gave up 4 bases, with 17 bases separating them. The CDR3 sequence is CASSVSANRGPDTQYF. CDR3 coding DNA: TGTGCCAGCAGCGTTTCGGCTAATCGGGGCCCAGATACGCAGTATTTT.

The chain has TRBV4-3 and TRBJ2-3; 13 bases line up with TRBD2. The CDR3 is 16 residues long. V shed 4 bases and J 4 bases; nucleotides not matched to a gene: 5. Looked up from germline, CDR1 is LGHNA and CDR2 is YSLEER. The CDR3 nucleotides read TGCGCCAGCAGCCGTAGACTAGCGGGAGGTTCAGATACGCAGTATTTT. Protein product: CASSRRLAGGSDTQYF.

The chain is built from TRBV27 and TRBJ2-7, with D possibly TRBD1 on 5 matching bases. Germline V gives CDR1 MNHEY, CDR2 SMNVEV (reference sequence). V was trimmed by 7 bases and J by 3 bases, leaving 19 bases between them. The CDR3 totals 15 residues. This chain's CDR3 is CASKTAQGSGYEQYF. The CDR3, as DNA: TGTGCCAGCAAGACTGCTCAGGGTTCCGGCTACGAGCAGTACTTC.

The rearrangement joins TRBV30 to TRBJ2-4; 9 nucleotides line up with TRBD2. There are 13 residues in the CDR3. The germline CDR1 and CDR2 sequences are GTSNPN and SVGIG (reference sequence). J was trimmed by 8 bases and V by 3 bases; bases with no gene match: 5. The DNA for the CDR3 is TGTGCCTGGAGGTTAGCGGGAGTTTACATTCAGTACTTC. This gives the protein CAWRLAGVYIQYF.

This sequence joins TRBV11-2 and TRBJ2-7, with D uncertain. Per the germline V gene, CDR1 is SGHAT and CDR2 is FQNNGV. V was cut by 2 bases and J by 1 base, with 12 bases left in between. CDR3 length: 15 amino acids. CDR3 sequence: CASSLFLPSSYEQYF. DNA for the CDR3: TGTGCCAGCAGCTTATTCCTCCCTTCGTCCTACGAGCAGTACTTC.

The rearrangement joins TRBV28 to TRBJ2-5; D is unresolved. Germline V lookup: CDR1 MDHEN, CDR2 SYDVKM. V was clipped by 7 bases and J by 1 base, with 7 bases between them. This CDR3 has 12 residues. CDR3 bases: TGTGCCAGCACCCCCGGCCAAGAGACCCAGTACTTC. Protein product: CASTPGQETQYF.